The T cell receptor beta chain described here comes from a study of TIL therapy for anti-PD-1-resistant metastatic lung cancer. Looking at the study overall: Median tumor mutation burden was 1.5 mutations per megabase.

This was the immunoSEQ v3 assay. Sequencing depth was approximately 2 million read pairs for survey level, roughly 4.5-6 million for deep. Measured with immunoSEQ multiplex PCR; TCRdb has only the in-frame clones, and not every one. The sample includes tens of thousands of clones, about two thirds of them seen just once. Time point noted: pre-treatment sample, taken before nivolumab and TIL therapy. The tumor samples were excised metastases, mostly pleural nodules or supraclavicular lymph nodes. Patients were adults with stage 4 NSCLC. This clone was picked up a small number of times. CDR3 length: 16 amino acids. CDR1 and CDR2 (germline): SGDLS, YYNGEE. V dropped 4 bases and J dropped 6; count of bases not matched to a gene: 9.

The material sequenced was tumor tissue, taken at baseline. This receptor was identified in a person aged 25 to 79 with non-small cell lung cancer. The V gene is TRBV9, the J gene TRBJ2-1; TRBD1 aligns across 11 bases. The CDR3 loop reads CASSPLGGTGGNEQFF. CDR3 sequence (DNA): TGTGCCAGCAGCCCCCTAGGAGGGACAGGGGGCAATGAGCAGTTCTTC.